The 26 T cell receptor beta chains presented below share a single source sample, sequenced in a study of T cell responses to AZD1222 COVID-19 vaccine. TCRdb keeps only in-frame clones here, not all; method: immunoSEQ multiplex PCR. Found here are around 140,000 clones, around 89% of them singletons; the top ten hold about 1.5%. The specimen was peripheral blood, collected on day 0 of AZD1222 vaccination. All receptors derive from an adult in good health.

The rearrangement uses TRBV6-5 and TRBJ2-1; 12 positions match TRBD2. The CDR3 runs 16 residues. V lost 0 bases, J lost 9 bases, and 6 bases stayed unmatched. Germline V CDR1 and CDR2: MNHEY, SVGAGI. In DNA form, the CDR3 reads TGTGCCAGCAGTTACTCGAGGACTAGCGGGATCTCTGAGCAGTTCTTC. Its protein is CASSYSRTSGISEQFF.

CDR3 region: CSGGVNTEAFF. The CDR3 nucleotides are TGCAGTGGAGGGGTGAACACTGAAGCTTTCTTT. The J gene is TRBJ1-1, the V gene TRBV20-1; possibly TRBD1 for D (5 bases). This CDR3 comprises 11 residues. Germline V gene data show CDR1 as DFQATT and CDR2 as SNEGSKA (reference sequence). V was trimmed by 7 bases and J by 0 bases, leaving 6 bases between them.

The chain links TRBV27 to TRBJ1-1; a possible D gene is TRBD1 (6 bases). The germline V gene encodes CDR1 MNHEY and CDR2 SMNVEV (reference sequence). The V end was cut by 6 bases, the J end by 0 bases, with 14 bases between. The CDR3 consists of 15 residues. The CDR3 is CASRENREVNTEAFF. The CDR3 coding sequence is TGTGCCAGCAGGGAAAACAGGGAGGTGAACACTGAAGCTTTCTTT.

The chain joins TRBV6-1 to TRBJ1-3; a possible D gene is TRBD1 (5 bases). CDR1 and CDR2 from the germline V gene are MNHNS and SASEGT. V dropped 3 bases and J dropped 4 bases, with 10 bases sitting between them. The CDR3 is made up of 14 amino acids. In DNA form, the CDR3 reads TGTGCCAGCAGTGATGGGGGATTGGGAAACACCATATATTTT. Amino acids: CASSDGGLGNTIYF.

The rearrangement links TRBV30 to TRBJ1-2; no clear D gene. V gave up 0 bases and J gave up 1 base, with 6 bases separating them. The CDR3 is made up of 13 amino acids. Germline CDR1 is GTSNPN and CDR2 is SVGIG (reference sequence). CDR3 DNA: TGTGCCTGGAGTGTAGACGGTAACTATGGCTACACCTTC. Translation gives CAWSVDGNYGYTF.

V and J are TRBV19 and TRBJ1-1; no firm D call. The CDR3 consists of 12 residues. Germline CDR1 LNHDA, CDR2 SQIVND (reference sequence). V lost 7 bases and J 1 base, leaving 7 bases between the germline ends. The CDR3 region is CASKWENTEAFF. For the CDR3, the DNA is TGTGCCAGTAAGTGGGAGAACACTGAAGCTTTCTTT.

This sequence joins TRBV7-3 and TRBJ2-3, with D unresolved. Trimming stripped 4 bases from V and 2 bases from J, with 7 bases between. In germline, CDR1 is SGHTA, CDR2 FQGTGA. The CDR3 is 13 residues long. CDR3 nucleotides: TGTGCCAGCAGCTCGGAACCCACAGATACGCAGTATTTT. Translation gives CASSSEPTDTQYF.

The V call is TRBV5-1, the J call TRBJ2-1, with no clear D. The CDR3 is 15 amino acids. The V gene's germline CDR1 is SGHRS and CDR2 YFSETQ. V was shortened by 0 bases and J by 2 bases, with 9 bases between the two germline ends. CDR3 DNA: TGCGCCAGCAGCTTGGCCGGGCAAACCTACAATGAGCAGTTCTTC. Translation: CASSLAGQTYNEQFF.

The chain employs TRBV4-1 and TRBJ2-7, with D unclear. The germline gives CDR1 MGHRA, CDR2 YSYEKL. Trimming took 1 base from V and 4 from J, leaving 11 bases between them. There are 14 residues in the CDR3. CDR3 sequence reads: CASSQAGLGYEQYF. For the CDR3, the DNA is TGCGCCAGCAGCCAAGCCGGGTTGGGTTACGAGCAGTACTTC.

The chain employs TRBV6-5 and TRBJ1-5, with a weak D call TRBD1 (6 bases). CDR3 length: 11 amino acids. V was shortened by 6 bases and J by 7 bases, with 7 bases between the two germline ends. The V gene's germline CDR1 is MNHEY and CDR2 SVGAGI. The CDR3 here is CASRGGQPQHF. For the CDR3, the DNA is TGTGCCAGCAGAGGGGGGCAGCCCCAGCATTTT.

The CDR3 loop is CASSLTSGPGELFF. In DNA, the CDR3 is TGTGCCAGCAGCTTAACAAGCGGGCCCGGGGAGCTGTTTTTT. The chain combines TRBV7-3 with TRBJ2-2; the D gene is possibly TRBD2 (6 bases). CDR1 SGHTA and CDR2 FQGTGA come from the germline V gene. The CDR3 is 14 amino acids. The V gene lost 0 bases and the J gene lost 6 bases, with 8 bases spanning the gap.

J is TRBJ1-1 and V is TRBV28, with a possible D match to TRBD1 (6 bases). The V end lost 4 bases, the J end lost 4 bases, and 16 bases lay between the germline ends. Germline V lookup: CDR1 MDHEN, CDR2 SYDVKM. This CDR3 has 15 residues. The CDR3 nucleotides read TGTGCCAGCAGTTCTACAGGGTCGGGGAGCACTGAAGCTTTCTTT. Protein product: CASSSTGSGSTEAFF.

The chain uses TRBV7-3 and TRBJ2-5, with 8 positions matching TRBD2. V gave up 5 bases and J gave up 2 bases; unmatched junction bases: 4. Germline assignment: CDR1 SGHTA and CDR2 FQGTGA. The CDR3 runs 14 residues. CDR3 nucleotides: TGTGCCAGCAGCAAAGGACTAGCACAAGAGACCCAGTACTTC. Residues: CASSKGLAQETQYF.

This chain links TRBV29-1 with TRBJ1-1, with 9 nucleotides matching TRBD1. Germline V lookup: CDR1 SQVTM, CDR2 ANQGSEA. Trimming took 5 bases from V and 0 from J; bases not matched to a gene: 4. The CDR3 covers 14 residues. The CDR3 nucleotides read TGCAGCGTTAGAACAGGGGGCCTGAACACTGAAGCTTTCTTT. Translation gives CSVRTGGLNTEAFF.

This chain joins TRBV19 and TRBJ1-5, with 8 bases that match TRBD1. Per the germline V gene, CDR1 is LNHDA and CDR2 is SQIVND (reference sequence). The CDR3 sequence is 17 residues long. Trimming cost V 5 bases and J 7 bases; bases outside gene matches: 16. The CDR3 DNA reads TGTGCCAGTAGTGCCTCCGGGACAGGAACCAGAGGGCAGCCCCAGCATTTT. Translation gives CASSASGTGTRGQPQHF. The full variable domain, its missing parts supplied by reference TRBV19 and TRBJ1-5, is DGGITQSPKYLFRKEGQNVTLSCEQNLNHDAMYWYRQDPGQGLRLIYYSQIVNDFQKGDIAEGYSVSREKKESFPLTVTSAQKNPTAFYLCASSASGTGTRGQPQHFGDGTRLSIL.

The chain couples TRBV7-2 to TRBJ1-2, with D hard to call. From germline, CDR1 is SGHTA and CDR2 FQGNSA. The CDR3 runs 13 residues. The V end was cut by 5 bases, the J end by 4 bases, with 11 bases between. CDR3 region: CASSPGPTYGYTF. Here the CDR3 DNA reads TGTGCCAGCAGCCCGGGTCCAACCTATGGCTACACCTTC.

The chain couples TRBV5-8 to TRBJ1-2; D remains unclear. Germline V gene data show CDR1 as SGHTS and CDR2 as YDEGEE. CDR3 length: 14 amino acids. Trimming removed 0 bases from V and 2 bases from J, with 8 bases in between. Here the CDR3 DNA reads TGTGCCAGCAGCTTGGTTGGGGAGAACTATGGCTACACCTTC. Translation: CASSLVGENYGYTF.

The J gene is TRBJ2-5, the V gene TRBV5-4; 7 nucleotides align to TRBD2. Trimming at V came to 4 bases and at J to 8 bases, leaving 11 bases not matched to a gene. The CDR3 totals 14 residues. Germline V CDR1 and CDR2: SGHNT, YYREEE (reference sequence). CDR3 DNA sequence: TGTGCCAGCAGCGTCGAGGTAGCGGGCCCCACCCAGTACTTC. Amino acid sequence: CASSVEVAGPTQYF.

Written as DNA, the CDR3 is TGTGCCAGCAGTTTGACAGGGGTCGGTCAGCCCCAGCATTTT. Its protein is CASSLTGVGQPQHF. This rearrangement joins TRBV27 to TRBJ1-5; 8 nucleotides align to TRBD1. The CDR3 runs 14 residues. V gave up 3 bases and J gave up 6 bases; unmatched junction bases: 4. The germline CDR1 and CDR2 sequences are MNHEY and SMNVEV (reference sequence).

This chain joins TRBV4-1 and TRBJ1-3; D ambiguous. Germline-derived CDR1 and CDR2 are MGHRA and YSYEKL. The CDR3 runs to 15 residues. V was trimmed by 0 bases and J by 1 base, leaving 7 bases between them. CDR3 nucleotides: TGCGCCAGCAGCCAAGAACTGGAGTCTGGAAACACCATATATTTT. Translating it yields CASSQELESGNTIYF.

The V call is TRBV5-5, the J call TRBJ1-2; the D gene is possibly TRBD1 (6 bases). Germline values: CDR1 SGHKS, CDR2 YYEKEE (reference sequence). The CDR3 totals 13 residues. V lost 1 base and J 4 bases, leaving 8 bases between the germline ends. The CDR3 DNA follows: TGTGCCAGCAGCTTGAAGGGGGTCTATGGCTACACCTTC. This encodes CASSLKGVYGYTF.

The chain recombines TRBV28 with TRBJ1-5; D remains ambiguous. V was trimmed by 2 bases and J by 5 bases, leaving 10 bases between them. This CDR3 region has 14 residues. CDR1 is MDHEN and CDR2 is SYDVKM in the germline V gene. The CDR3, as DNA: TGTGCCAGCAGTTTAAGCCAACAAGATCAGCCCCAGCATTTT. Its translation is CASSLSQQDQPQHF.

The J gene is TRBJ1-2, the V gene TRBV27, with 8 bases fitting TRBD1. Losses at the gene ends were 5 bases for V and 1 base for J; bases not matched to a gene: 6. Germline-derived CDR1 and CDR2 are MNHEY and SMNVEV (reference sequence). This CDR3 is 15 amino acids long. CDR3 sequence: CASSTWTGFNYGYTF. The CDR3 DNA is TGTGCCAGCAGTACCTGGACAGGGTTTAACTATGGCTACACCTTC.

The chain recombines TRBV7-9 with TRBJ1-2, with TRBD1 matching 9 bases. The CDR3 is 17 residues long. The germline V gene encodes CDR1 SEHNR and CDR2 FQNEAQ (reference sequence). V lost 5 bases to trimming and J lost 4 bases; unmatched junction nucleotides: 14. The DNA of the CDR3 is TGTGCCAGCAGCCGACAACGGGACAGGGAAAGCGGCTATGGCTACACCTTC. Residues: CASSRQRDRESGYGYTF.

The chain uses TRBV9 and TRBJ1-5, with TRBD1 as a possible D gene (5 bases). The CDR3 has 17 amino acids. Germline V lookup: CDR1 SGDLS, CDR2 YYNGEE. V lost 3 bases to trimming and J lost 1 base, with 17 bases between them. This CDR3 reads CASSEGSAGLSNQPQHF. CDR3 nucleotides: TGTGCCAGCAGCGAGGGTTCAGCGGGGCTAAGCAATCAGCCCCAGCATTTT.

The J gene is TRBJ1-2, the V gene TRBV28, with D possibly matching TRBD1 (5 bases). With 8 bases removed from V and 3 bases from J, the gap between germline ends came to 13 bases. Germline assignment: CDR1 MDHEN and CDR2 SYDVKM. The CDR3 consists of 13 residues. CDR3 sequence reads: CASRYPGDYGYTF. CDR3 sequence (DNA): TGTGCCAGCCGCTACCCGGGGGACTATGGCTACACCTTC.